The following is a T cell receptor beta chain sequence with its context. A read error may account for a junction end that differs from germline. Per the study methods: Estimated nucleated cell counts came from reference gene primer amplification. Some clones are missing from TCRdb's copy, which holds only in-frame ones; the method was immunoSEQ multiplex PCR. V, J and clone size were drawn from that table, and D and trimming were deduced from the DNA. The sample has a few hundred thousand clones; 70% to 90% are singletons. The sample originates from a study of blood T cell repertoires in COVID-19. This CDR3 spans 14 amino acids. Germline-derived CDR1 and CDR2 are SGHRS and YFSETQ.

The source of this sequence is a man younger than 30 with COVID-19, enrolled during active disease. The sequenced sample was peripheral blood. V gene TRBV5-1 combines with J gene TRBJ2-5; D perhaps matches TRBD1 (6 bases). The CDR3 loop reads CASSPRTVQGTQYF. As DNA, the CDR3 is TGCGCCAGCAGCCCGCGGACAGTCCAAGGGACCCAGTACTTC. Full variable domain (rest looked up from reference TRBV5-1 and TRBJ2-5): KAGVTQTPRYLIKTRGQQVTLSCSPISGHRSVSWYQQTPGQGLQFLFEYFSETQRNKGNFPGRFSGRQFSNSRSEMNVSTLELGDSALYLCASSPRTVQGTQYFGPGTRLLVL.